This T cell receptor (beta chain) was retrieved from a study of cytomegalovirus exposure and HLA in healthy donors. The PCR had 60 Vbeta and 13 Jbeta primers. The assay was immunoSEQ multiplex PCR, and TCRdb's table has in-frame clones only and misses some. The sample includes over 80,000 clones, more than 60% of them seen just once. The CDR3 has 14 amino acids. V shed 4 bases and J shed 1 base, with 6 bases lying between them. Germline CDR1 reads SGHNT; CDR2 reads YYREEE (reference sequence). The sequenced material came from PBMCs. The sequence derives from a man aged 55 to 70 in good health and CMV-seropositive. The rearrangement links TRBV5-4 to TRBJ2-6, with D unclear. DNA of the CDR3: TGTGCCAGCAGCCACCGGTCTGGGGCCAACGTCCTGACTTTC. Translating it yields CASSHRSGANVLTF.